The rows below give T cell receptor beta chains drawn from one sample of a study of neurological immune-mediated disorders. TCRdb analysed the 5' RACE reads with MiXCR anew, one entry per CDR3 protein. The sample has 100,000 or so distinct CDR3 sequences, 13% seen once. Sequencing was carried out using PBMCs. The receptors here all came from a female donor with HTLV-1-associated myelopathy (HAM/TSP). Each CDR3 is given with its conserved first and last residue. D genes are given only for firm matches. Size tells how often a clone was seen (once, few, many) or the class of an expanded clone, and some rows leave it out.

cdr3_nt: TGTGCTACCAACAGAGCGACCCCGGGACAGGGACCCACCGGGGAGATGTTTTTT
cdr3_aa: CATNRATPGQGPTGEMFF
cdr3_length: 18
v_call: TRBV15
j_call: TRBJ2-2
clone_size: -
d_call: TRBD1

cdr3_nt: TGTGCCAGCAGCTTTAAACAGAACAACAATGAGCAGTTCTTC
cdr3_aa: CASSFKQNNNEQFF
cdr3_length: 14
v_call: TRBV7-9
j_call: TRBJ2-1
clone_size: few
d_call: -

cdr3_nt: TGTGCCAGCAGCCTCACGAGCTACAGGGGACCAAGCTCTGGAAACACCATATATTTT
cdr3_aa: CASSLTSYRGPSSGNTIYF
cdr3_length: 19
v_call: TRBV4-2
j_call: TRBJ1-3
clone_size: many
d_call: TRBD1

cdr3_nt: TGTGCCAGCAGCTTAGTTTCGGCGGGGGGACTGAACACCGGGGAGCTGTTTTTT
cdr3_aa: CASSLVSAGGLNTGELFF
cdr3_length: 18
v_call: TRBV7-3
j_call: TRBJ2-2
clone_size: many
d_call: TRBD2

cdr3_nt: TGTGCCAGCAGCCAAGCCACCCTTAATCCTAGCGGGGTCACAGATACGCAGTATTTT
cdr3_aa: CASSQATLNPSGVTDTQYF
cdr3_length: 19
v_call: TRBV4-2
j_call: TRBJ2-3
clone_size: many
d_call: TRBD2

cdr3_nt: TGTGCCAGCAGCCGAGGACCTAGCGGGGGGGCTGGGACCCAGTACTTC
cdr3_aa: CASSRGPSGGAGTQYF
cdr3_length: 16
v_call: TRBV7-2
j_call: TRBJ2-5
clone_size: many
d_call: TRBD2

cdr3_nt: TGTGCCAGCAGCTTAAGTACAGGGGGCGAGACCCAGTACTTC
cdr3_aa: CASSLSTGGETQYF
cdr3_length: 14
v_call: TRBV7-2
j_call: TRBJ2-5
clone_size: many
d_call: TRBD1

cdr3_nt: TGTGCCAGCAGTGAGAGTCGGGGGGACACAGATACGCAGTATTTT
cdr3_aa: CASSESRGDTDTQYF
cdr3_length: 15
v_call: TRBV6-1
j_call: TRBJ2-3
clone_size: many
d_call: TRBD2

cdr3_nt: TGTGCCAGCAAAAAGGGAGACACGGAACAGTCTGAAGCTTTCTTT
cdr3_aa: CASKKGDTEQSEAFF
cdr3_length: 15
v_call: TRBV12-3/TRBV12-4
j_call: TRBJ1-1
clone_size: many
d_call: -

cdr3_nt: TGTGCCAGCAGTAAGGGCAGGGGCAGCAATCAGCCCCAGCATTTT
cdr3_aa: CASSKGRGSNQPQHF
cdr3_length: 15
v_call: TRBV27
j_call: TRBJ1-5
clone_size: -
d_call: -

cdr3_nt: TGCAGCGTTTGGAAGGGGGGTCAAGAGACCCAGTACTTC
cdr3_aa: CSVWKGGQETQYF
cdr3_length: 13
v_call: TRBV29-1
j_call: TRBJ2-5
clone_size: many
d_call: -

cdr3_nt: TGTGCCAGCAGCTGGTCATTTCACTACGAGCAGTACTTC
cdr3_aa: CASSWSFHYEQYF
cdr3_length: 13
v_call: TRBV11-2
j_call: TRBJ2-7
clone_size: many
d_call: -

cdr3_nt: TGTGCCAGCAGCCCTCCGGCGGTATACGAGCAGTACTTC
cdr3_aa: CASSPPAVYEQYF
cdr3_length: 13
v_call: TRBV12-3/TRBV12-4
j_call: TRBJ2-7
clone_size: many
d_call: -

cdr3_nt: TGTGCCAGCAGCCAAGACTGGCAGTCAACCTACAATGAGCAGTTCTTC
cdr3_aa: CASSQDWQSTYNEQFF
cdr3_length: 16
v_call: TRBV3-1
j_call: TRBJ2-1
clone_size: many
d_call: -

cdr3_nt: TGCGCCAGCAGCAAGCACAGGGTTAAGTGGTACGAGTTCAATGAGCAGTTCTTC
cdr3_aa: CASSKHRVKWYEFNEQFF
cdr3_length: 18
v_call: TRBV5-1
j_call: TRBJ2-1
clone_size: many
d_call: -

cdr3_nt: TGCGCCAGCAGCGGGGGGAGCGTCGGGGGCACAGATACGCAGTATTTT
cdr3_aa: CASSGGSVGGTDTQYF
cdr3_length: 16
v_call: TRBV5-1
j_call: TRBJ2-3
clone_size: many
d_call: -

cdr3_nt: TGTGCCAGCAGCACCTCCGGGGGGCCAGAAGAGACCCAGTACTTC
cdr3_aa: CASSTSGGPEETQYF
cdr3_length: 15
v_call: TRBV9
j_call: TRBJ2-5
clone_size: many
d_call: -

cdr3_nt: TGCGCCAGCAGCTTGGGGAGCCATTCCTACGAGCAGTACTTC
cdr3_aa: CASSLGSHSYEQYF
cdr3_length: 14
v_call: TRBV5-1
j_call: TRBJ2-7
clone_size: many
d_call: -

cdr3_nt: TGTGCCAGCAGCTTACCTACAGGGCTCTATGGCTACACCTTC
cdr3_aa: CASSLPTGLYGYTF
cdr3_length: 14
v_call: TRBV5-4
j_call: TRBJ1-2
clone_size: -
d_call: -

cdr3_nt: TGCAGCGTTGACAGGGGCACTGAAGCTTTCTTT
cdr3_aa: CSVDRGTEAFF
cdr3_length: 11
v_call: TRBV29-1
j_call: TRBJ1-1
clone_size: many
d_call: -

cdr3_nt: TGTGCCAGCAGCTTAGCGCCCAGCGGGGCGAGCACAGATACGCAGTATTTT
cdr3_aa: CASSLAPSGASTDTQYF
cdr3_length: 17
v_call: TRBV7-2
j_call: TRBJ2-3
clone_size: many
d_call: TRBD2

cdr3_nt: TGTGCCAGCACTCCCAGGGAGTATGGCTACACCTTC
cdr3_aa: CASTPREYGYTF
cdr3_length: 12
v_call: TRBV2
j_call: TRBJ1-2
clone_size: many
d_call: -

cdr3_nt: TGCAGTGCCAGGGTCGGGGCGGGACGCTCCTACGAGCAGTACTTC
cdr3_aa: CSARVGAGRSYEQYF
cdr3_length: 15
v_call: TRBV20-1
j_call: TRBJ2-7
clone_size: many
d_call: -

cdr3_nt: TGTGCCTGGAGTAGCCCCGGGAACTCCTATAATTCACCCCTCCACTTT
cdr3_aa: CAWSSPGNSYNSPLHF
cdr3_length: 16
v_call: TRBV30
j_call: TRBJ1-6
clone_size: -
d_call: -

cdr3_nt: TGCAGTGCTTACAGGGAGTTCTCACCCCTCCACTTT
cdr3_aa: CSAYREFSPLHF
cdr3_length: 12
v_call: TRBV20-1
j_call: TRBJ1-6
clone_size: many
d_call: -

cdr3_nt: TGCGCCAGCAGCTTTACAGGGGGGGGTTCCTACGAGCAGTACTTC
cdr3_aa: CASSFTGGGSYEQYF
cdr3_length: 15
v_call: TRBV5-1
j_call: TRBJ2-7
clone_size: many
d_call: -

cdr3_nt: TGTGCCACTTCGGGGGTGTCACGCACAGATACGCAGTATTTT
cdr3_aa: CATSGVSRTDTQYF
cdr3_length: 14
v_call: TRBV6-6
j_call: TRBJ2-3
clone_size: many
d_call: -

cdr3_nt: TGTGCCAGCAGGGTTAGAGGACTCACCACAGATACGCAGTATTTT
cdr3_aa: CASRVRGLTTDTQYF
cdr3_length: 15
v_call: TRBV27
j_call: TRBJ2-3
clone_size: many
d_call: -

cdr3_nt: TGCGCCAGCAGCTTGGGGGCCCCGGGCGGAGAGACCCAGTACTTC
cdr3_aa: CASSLGAPGGETQYF
cdr3_length: 15
v_call: TRBV5-1
j_call: TRBJ2-5
clone_size: many
d_call: -

cdr3_nt: TGCAGTGCTAGAGCCCGACTAGCAAGGTCCTACGAGCAGTACTTC
cdr3_aa: CSARARLARSYEQYF
cdr3_length: 15
v_call: TRBV20-1
j_call: TRBJ2-7
clone_size: many
d_call: TRBD2

cdr3_nt: TGTGCCAGCAGTGCCGGACAGGGGAGCTATGGCTACACCTTC
cdr3_aa: CASSAGQGSYGYTF
cdr3_length: 14
v_call: TRBV2
j_call: TRBJ1-2
clone_size: many
d_call: TRBD1

cdr3_nt: TGCGCCAGCAGCGTGTACGGGACAGGCTTTTCACCCCTCCACTTT
cdr3_aa: CASSVYGTGFSPLHF
cdr3_length: 15
v_call: TRBV4-1
j_call: TRBJ1-6
clone_size: many
d_call: TRBD1

cdr3_nt: TGTGCCAGCTCACCCGGACCATCAGGGAGCAATCAGCCCCAGCATTTT
cdr3_aa: CASSPGPSGSNQPQHF
cdr3_length: 16
v_call: TRBV18
j_call: TRBJ1-5
clone_size: -
d_call: -

cdr3_nt: TGTGCCAGCAGCTTGGGGAGGGCGGCCAACGTCCTGACTTTC
cdr3_aa: CASSLGRAANVLTF
cdr3_length: 14
v_call: TRBV5-4
j_call: TRBJ2-6
clone_size: many
d_call: -

cdr3_nt: TGTGCCAGCAGTCAGGCAGGGGGCAAGCAGTTCTTC
cdr3_aa: CASSQAGGKQFF
cdr3_length: 12
v_call: TRBV27
j_call: TRBJ2-1
clone_size: many
d_call: TRBD1

cdr3_nt: TGCAGTGCTAGAGAAGTGGGACTAGCGGCACCTTCGAACACCGGGGAGCTGTTTTTT
cdr3_aa: CSAREVGLAAPSNTGELFF
cdr3_length: 19
v_call: TRBV20-1
j_call: TRBJ2-2
clone_size: many
d_call: TRBD2

cdr3_nt: TGCGCCAGCAGTGAACCGGGACAGGGCCAAGAGACCCAGTACTTC
cdr3_aa: CASSEPGQGQETQYF
cdr3_length: 15
v_call: TRBV10-1
j_call: TRBJ2-5
clone_size: many
d_call: TRBD1

cdr3_nt: TGCGCCAGCAGCTTACAGGGGTTTATAGATACGCAGTATTTT
cdr3_aa: CASSLQGFIDTQYF
cdr3_length: 14
v_call: TRBV5-1
j_call: TRBJ2-3
clone_size: many
d_call: TRBD1

cdr3_nt: TGTGCCAGCAAACTAGCGGGGGCCCCCCCTGGGGCCAACGTCCTGACTTTC
cdr3_aa: CASKLAGAPPGANVLTF
cdr3_length: 17
v_call: TRBV27
j_call: TRBJ2-6
clone_size: -
d_call: TRBD2

cdr3_nt: TGTGCCAGCAGTTCTCCGGGACAGGGCGACGAGCAGTACTTC
cdr3_aa: CASSSPGQGDEQYF
cdr3_length: 14
v_call: TRBV28
j_call: TRBJ2-7
clone_size: -
d_call: TRBD1

cdr3_nt: TGTGCCAGCAGTTTAGGGTCTGGAATTTACAATGAGCAGTTCTTC
cdr3_aa: CASSLGSGIYNEQFF
cdr3_length: 15
v_call: TRBV27
j_call: TRBJ2-1
clone_size: many
d_call: -

cdr3_nt: TGTGCCAGCAGCTTAAAACGTGGCTACACCTTC
cdr3_aa: CASSLKRGYTF
cdr3_length: 11
v_call: TRBV7-9
j_call: TRBJ1-2
clone_size: many
d_call: -

cdr3_nt: TGCGCCAGCAGCCAAAATAGGGGGTCCGGGGAGCTGTTTTTT
cdr3_aa: CASSQNRGSGELFF
cdr3_length: 14
v_call: TRBV4-1
j_call: TRBJ2-2
clone_size: many
d_call: -

cdr3_nt: TGTGCCAGCAGCCCCGCCGTGCTAGCCAAAAACATTCAGTACTTC
cdr3_aa: CASSPAVLAKNIQYF
cdr3_length: 15
v_call: TRBV28
j_call: TRBJ2-4
clone_size: many
d_call: -

cdr3_nt: TGTGCCAGCAGATTACTAGGGGGACCCACCGGGGAGCTGTTTTTT
cdr3_aa: CASRLLGGPTGELFF
cdr3_length: 15
v_call: TRBV12-3/TRBV12-4
j_call: TRBJ2-2
clone_size: many
d_call: -

cdr3_nt: TGTGCCAGCAGCCCCGGGAAGCCGGGAAGTTCACCCCTCCACTTT
cdr3_aa: CASSPGKPGSSPLHF
cdr3_length: 15
v_call: TRBV28
j_call: TRBJ1-6
clone_size: many
d_call: -

cdr3_nt: TGTGCCAGCAGTGAAAATCGCGAGCAGTACTTC
cdr3_aa: CASSENREQYF
cdr3_length: 11
v_call: TRBV2
j_call: TRBJ2-7
clone_size: few
d_call: -

cdr3_nt: TGTGCCAGCGGCTCCCAGGGACAAGAGACCCAGTACTTC
cdr3_aa: CASGSQGQETQYF
cdr3_length: 13
v_call: TRBV6-5
j_call: TRBJ2-5
clone_size: many
d_call: -

cdr3_nt: TGTGCCAGCAGTTCTAGAACAGGGAGCGATTCACCCCTCCACTTT
cdr3_aa: CASSSRTGSDSPLHF
cdr3_length: 15
v_call: TRBV6-6
j_call: TRBJ1-6
clone_size: many
d_call: -

cdr3_nt: TGTGCCAGCAATATAGGGGGGCGAACTGAAGCTTTCTTT
cdr3_aa: CASNIGGRTEAFF
cdr3_length: 13
v_call: TRBV28
j_call: TRBJ1-1
clone_size: many
d_call: -

cdr3_nt: TGTGCCAGCAGTAAACTACAGGGTAACACTGAAGCTTTCTTT
cdr3_aa: CASSKLQGNTEAFF
cdr3_length: 14
v_call: TRBV2
j_call: TRBJ1-1
clone_size: many
d_call: -

cdr3_nt: TGTGCCAGCAGCTTATTGGACACTGAAGCTTTCTTT
cdr3_aa: CASSLLDTEAFF
cdr3_length: 12
v_call: TRBV7-8
j_call: TRBJ1-1
clone_size: many
d_call: -